This entry is about one T cell receptor (beta chain). The CDR3 has 12 amino acids. Germline loops: CDR1 SGHAT, CDR2 FQNNGV. The V and J ends lost 0 bases and 5 bases respectively, with 2 bases between them. Stated time point: pretreatment peripheral blood. The entry originates in a study of PD-L1 blockade in urothelial cancer. This table comes from immunoSEQ multiplex PCR, and its TCRdb copy is limited to in-frame clones, with some not included. This table holds roughly 63,000 clones, 65% to 90% found once. Sequenced here: PBMCs, sampled around atezolizumab (anti-PD-L1) treatment. J is TRBJ1-3 and V is TRBV11-2, with D unclear. The TCR originated in an older man with urothelial cancer. The CDR3 nucleotides are TGTGCCAGCAGCTTAGACAGAAACACCATATATTTT. Encoded protein: CASSLDRNTIYF.